This TCR beta chain is drawn from a study of beta chain features in type 1 diabetes. Study-wide results and limits: A closer apparent resemblance between naive, central memory and Treg TCRB repertoires was seen in patients than in healthy donors.

Note on this clone: The target antigen is unknown.

Without exception, sorted populations had purity beyond 95%. Expressed TCRB transcripts were sequenced because the isolated RNA had all been reverse transcribed beforehand. Method: immunoSEQ multiplex PCR; TCRdb's copy keeps in-frame clones and lacks some. The sample lists around 430,000 clones; approximately 31% were seen once. The sequenced sample consisted of naive CD4+ T cells from blood. The TCR comes from a man younger than 30 in good health.

CDR3 in amino acids: CASSRTPIQGRVETQYF. The DNA for the CDR3 is TGTGCCAGCAGCCGGACCCCTATACAAGGGCGGGTGGAGACCCAGTACTTC. The V gene is TRBV14, the J gene TRBJ2-5, with D tentatively TRBD2 (5 bases). Germline assignment: CDR1 SGHDN and CDR2 FVKESK. This CDR3 region has 17 residues. Deletions cut 4 bases from V and 5 bases from J, with 23 bases between.